This TCR beta chain was sequenced during a study of blood T cell repertoires in COVID-19 (dated by TCRdb to about 2020). The study in broad terms: Samples covering the acute and convalescent phases of COVID-19 were provided by collaborators in the United States, Italy and Spain. The material from the prospective study consisted of cDNA or gDNA derived from T cells, B-cell-depleted T cells, or PBMCs. The dataset comprised deeply sampled blood TCRbeta repertoires from subjects exposed to, actively infected with, or recovered from COVID-19. The repertoires were made available in a free public database intended to serve as a resource for research on the immune response to SARS-CoV-2. Samples came from the ongoing ImmuneRACE study (first 160 participants) plus 1,254 subjects from 6 global collaborators. A de-identified subject ID, COVID-19 status, age in years and sex were almost always included in the sample metadata. Where HLA class I and class II types were available, the types were taken from metadata supplied by the sample provider, not from assay-based typing.

Collaborating institutions collected whole blood in K2EDTA tubes following their own protocols. For TCRbeta analysis, collaborators shipped samples as frozen whole blood, isolated PBMCs, or DNA extracted from either of those sample types. The CDR3, from cysteine to phenylalanine, totals 14 residues. Just the 42-base CDR3 DNA is kept, in frame starting at base 1. Relative to germline, V is 3 bases shorter and J is 7 bases shorter, with 16 bases between their ends. Reading the germline V gene gives CDR1 SGDLS and CDR2 YYNGEE. TCRbeta CDR3 regions were amplified from genomic DNA by means of the immunoSEQ Assay, a bias-controlled multiplex PCR. The paper's processing steps were these. The number of nucleated cells in each sample was estimated from the amplification of reference gene primers within the assay. To quantify the absolute abundance of each unique TCRbeta CDR3 rearrangement, sequence reads were collapsed and filtered. For each sample, productive Simpson clonality was calculated as the square root of Simpson's diversity index over productive rearrangements. TCRdb limited this immuneACCESS table to in-frame rearrangements with V and J called. A share of clones is missing; checked studies link under half to unresolved V genes, and the rest is unexplained. For V, J and clone size, that table is used; D and trimming come from the DNA. In all, the sample holds under 60,000 clones, and 82% of those were seen once. The biggest ten clones account for 3.5% to 4.5% of the sample.

What the authors observed across the whole study: The amount of clinical and demographic metadata varied by source and participant and was provided uncurated.

The sample holds one count of this clone. Its recognized antigen is unknown. No qualities accompany the bases; no much larger clone lies one base away. Sequencing was done on a sample of peripheral blood. The V gene is TRBV9 and the J gene is TRBJ1-2, with TRBD1 perhaps the D gene, on 6 matching bases. The sequence was obtained from a man aged 60-69 years with acute or convalescent COVID-19. The CDR3 loop reads CASSGTGRVIGYTF. The DNA sequence reads TGTGCCAGCAGCGGAACAGGGAGAGTCATTGGCTACACCTTC.